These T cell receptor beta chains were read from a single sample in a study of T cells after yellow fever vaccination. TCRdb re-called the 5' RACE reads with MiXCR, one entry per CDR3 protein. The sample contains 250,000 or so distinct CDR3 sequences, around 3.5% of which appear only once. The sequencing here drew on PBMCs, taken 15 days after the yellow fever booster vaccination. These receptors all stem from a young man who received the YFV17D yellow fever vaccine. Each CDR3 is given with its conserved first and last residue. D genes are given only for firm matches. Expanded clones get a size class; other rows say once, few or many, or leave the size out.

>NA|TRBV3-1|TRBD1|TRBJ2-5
TGTGCCAGCAGCCAAACGGGACAGGGAGAGACCCAGTACTTC
CASSQTGQGETQYF
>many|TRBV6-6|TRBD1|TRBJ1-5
TGTGCCAGCAGTATTAGACAGGGCGGCAGCAATCAGCCCCAGCATTTT
CASSIRQGGSNQPQHF
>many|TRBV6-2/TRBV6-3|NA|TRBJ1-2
TGTGCCAGCAGTTACTCGATCAGGGAAGAAGTCTATGGCTACACCTTC
CASSYSIREEVYGYTF
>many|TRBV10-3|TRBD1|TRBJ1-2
TGTGCCATCAGTGAGGGGACAGCCTACACCTTC
CAISEGTAYTF
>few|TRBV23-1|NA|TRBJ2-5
TGCGCCAGCAGTCGTGGTGTAGAGACCCAGTACTTC
CASSRGVETQYF
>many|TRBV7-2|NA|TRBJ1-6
TGTGCCAGCAGCTGGGCTGTCAATAATTCACCCCTCCACTTT
CASSWAVNNSPLHF
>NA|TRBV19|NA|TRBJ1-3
TGTGCCACCGAACAGGGATCTGGAAACACCATATATTTT
CATEQGSGNTIYF
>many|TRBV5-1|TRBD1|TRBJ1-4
TGCGCCAGCCGGGGGACAGTCGGGGGTGAAAAACTGTTTTTT
CASRGTVGGEKLFF
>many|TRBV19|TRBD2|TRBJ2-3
TGTGCCAGTAGTAACCGGGGGGGAACTAGCACAGATACGCAGTATTTT
CASSNRGGTSTDTQYF
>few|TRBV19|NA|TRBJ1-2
TGTGCCAGTAACGGACGCGTCTGGGGTGGCTACACCTTC
CASNGRVWGGYTF
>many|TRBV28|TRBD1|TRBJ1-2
TGTGCCAGCCACAGGGGGATAAACTATGGCTACACCTTC
CASHRGINYGYTF